A selection of T cell receptor beta chains follows, all from one sample in a study of blood T cells in healthy people across ages. A single record per CDR3 protein comes from TCRdb applying MiXCR to the 5' RACE reads. In the table there are about 800,000 distinct CDR3 sequences, 20% to 30% of which are singletons. In addition, the sample was reused for a study of T cells of mothers and their children.

Sample: blood. Every receptor here comes from a boy aged 5-17 years in good health. Both conserved end residues are trimmed from each CDR3. Each record gives: V gene, J gene, CDR3 protein.

v_gene: TRBV11-2; j_gene: TRBJ2-5; CDR3aa: ASSEGSGGPEETQY
v_gene: TRBV3-1; j_gene: TRBJ2-5; CDR3aa: ASSQEAGLAWETQY
v_gene: TRBV2; j_gene: TRBJ1-6; CDR3aa: ASNSQVDNSPLH
v_gene: TRBV4-1; j_gene: TRBJ1-1; CDR3aa: AGSQDFRSRTEAF
v_gene: TRBV4-1; j_gene: TRBJ1-1; CDR3aa: ASSQGGEDTEAF
v_gene: TRBV10-3; j_gene: TRBJ1-2; CDR3aa: AIRETVALGNT
v_gene: TRBV5-1; j_gene: TRBJ1-4; CDR3aa: ASSMDGRGEKLF
v_gene: TRBV5-6; j_gene: TRBJ1-1; CDR3aa: ASSLEGPSNTEAF
v_gene: TRBV6-8; j_gene: NA; CDR3aa: ASPLGTSYEQY
v_gene: TRBV5-4; j_gene: TRBJ2-7; CDR3aa: ASSLDPTGGSYEQY
v_gene: TRBV20-1; j_gene: TRBJ1-1; CDR3aa: SARVTRYTEAF
v_gene: TRBV29-1; j_gene: TRBJ2-3; CDR3aa: SVGREDTQY
v_gene: TRBV6-5; j_gene: TRBJ2-5; CDR3aa: ASSYSASGVETQY
v_gene: TRBV12-3/TRBV12-4; j_gene: TRBJ1-6; CDR3aa: ASRGTGSSPLH
v_gene: TRBV7-3; j_gene: TRBJ2-2; CDR3aa: ASSFIFSGELF
v_gene: TRBV27; j_gene: NA; CDR3aa: ASRLTGRYEQY
v_gene: TRBV28; j_gene: TRBJ2-3; CDR3aa: ASNPGLAGPDTQY
v_gene: TRBV18; j_gene: TRBJ2-3; CDR3aa: ASSPRGAGSSGGGTDTQY
v_gene: TRBV12-3/TRBV12-4; j_gene: TRBJ1-2; CDR3aa: ASRRTGVDYGYT
v_gene: TRBV19; j_gene: TRBJ1-1; CDR3aa: ASSIGRLMNTEAF
v_gene: TRBV5-6; j_gene: TRBJ1-5; CDR3aa: ASSLGQGGYSNQPQH
v_gene: TRBV20-1; j_gene: TRBJ2-5; CDR3aa: SAANLQGRQETQY
v_gene: TRBV20-1; j_gene: TRBJ2-2; CDR3aa: SARDLAGDTGELF